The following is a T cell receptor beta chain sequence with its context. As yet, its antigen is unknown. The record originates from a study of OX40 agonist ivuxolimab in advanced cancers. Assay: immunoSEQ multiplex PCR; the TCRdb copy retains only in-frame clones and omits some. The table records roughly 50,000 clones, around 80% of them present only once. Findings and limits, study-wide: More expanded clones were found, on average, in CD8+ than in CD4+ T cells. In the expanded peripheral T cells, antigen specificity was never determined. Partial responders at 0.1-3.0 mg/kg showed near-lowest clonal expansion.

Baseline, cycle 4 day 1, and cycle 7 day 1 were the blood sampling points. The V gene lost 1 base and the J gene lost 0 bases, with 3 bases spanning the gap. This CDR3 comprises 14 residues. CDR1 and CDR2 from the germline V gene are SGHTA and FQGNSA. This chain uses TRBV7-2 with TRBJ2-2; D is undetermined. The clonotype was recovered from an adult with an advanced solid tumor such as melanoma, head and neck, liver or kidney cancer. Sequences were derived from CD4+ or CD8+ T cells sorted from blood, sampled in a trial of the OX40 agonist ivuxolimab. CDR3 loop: CASSLVSNTGELFF. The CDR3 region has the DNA TGTGCCAGCAGCTTAGTATCGAACACCGGGGAGCTGTTTTTT.